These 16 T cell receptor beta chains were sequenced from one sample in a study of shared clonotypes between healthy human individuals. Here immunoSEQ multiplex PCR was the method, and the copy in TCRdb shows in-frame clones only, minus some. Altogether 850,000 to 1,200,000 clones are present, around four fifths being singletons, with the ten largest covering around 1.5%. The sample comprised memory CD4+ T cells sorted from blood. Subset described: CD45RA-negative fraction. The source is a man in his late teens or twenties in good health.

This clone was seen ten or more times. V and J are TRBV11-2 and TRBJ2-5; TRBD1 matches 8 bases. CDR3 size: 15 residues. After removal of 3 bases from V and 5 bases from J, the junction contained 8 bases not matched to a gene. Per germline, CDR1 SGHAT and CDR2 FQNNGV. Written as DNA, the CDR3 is TGTGCCAGCAGCTTTAGTCAGGGGGCGGGGGAGACCCAGTACTTC. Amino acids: CASSFSQGAGETQYF.

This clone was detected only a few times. This chain's CDR3 is CASSDRSGGWQETQYF. Written as DNA, the CDR3 is TGTGCCAGCAGTGACCGCTCGGGGGGCTGGCAAGAGACCCAGTACTTC. V usage is TRBV6-1 and J usage is TRBJ2-5; perhaps TRBD2 as D (7 bases). Trimming stripped 3 bases from V and 2 bases from J, with 16 bases between. This CDR3 is 16 amino acids long. CDR1 MNHNS and CDR2 SASEGT come from the germline V gene.

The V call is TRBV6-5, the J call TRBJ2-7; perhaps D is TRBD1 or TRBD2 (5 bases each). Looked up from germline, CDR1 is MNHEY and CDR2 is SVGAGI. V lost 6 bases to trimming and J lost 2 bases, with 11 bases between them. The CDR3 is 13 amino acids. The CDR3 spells CASSPREPYEQYF. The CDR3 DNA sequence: TGTGCCAGCAGCCCCAGGGAGCCCTACGAGCAGTACTTC.

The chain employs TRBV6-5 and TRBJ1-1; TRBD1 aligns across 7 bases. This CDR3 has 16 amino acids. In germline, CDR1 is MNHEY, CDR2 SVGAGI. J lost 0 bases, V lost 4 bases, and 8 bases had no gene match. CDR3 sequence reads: CASSLSPTGMNTEAFF. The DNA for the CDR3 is TGTGCCAGCAGTTTGAGCCCGACAGGGATGAACACTGAAGCTTTCTTT.

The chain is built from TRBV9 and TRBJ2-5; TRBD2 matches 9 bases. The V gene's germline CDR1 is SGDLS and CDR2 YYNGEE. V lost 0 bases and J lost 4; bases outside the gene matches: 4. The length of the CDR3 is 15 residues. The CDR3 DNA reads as TGTGCCAGCAGCGTAGCGACTAGCGGTTCAGAGACCCAGTACTTC. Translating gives CASSVATSGSETQYF. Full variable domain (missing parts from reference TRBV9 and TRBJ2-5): DSGVTQTPKHLITATGQRVTLRCSPRSGDLSVYWYQQSLDQGLQFLIQYYNGEERAKGNILERFSAQQFPDLHSELNLSSLELGDSALYFCASSVATSGSETQYFGPGTRLLVL.

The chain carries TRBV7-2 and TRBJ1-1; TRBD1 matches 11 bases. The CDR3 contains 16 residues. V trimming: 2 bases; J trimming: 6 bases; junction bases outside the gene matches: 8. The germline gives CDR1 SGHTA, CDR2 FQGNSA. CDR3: CASSLSRGQGVAEAFF. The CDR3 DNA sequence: TGTGCCAGCAGCTTAAGTAGGGGACAGGGGGTTGCTGAAGCTTTCTTT.

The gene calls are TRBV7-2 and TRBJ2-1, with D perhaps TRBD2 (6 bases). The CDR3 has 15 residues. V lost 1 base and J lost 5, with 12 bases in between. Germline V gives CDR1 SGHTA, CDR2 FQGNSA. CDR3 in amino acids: CASSLVSGGNNEQFF. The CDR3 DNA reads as TGTGCCAGCAGCTTAGTGTCCGGGGGTAACAATGAGCAGTTCTTC.

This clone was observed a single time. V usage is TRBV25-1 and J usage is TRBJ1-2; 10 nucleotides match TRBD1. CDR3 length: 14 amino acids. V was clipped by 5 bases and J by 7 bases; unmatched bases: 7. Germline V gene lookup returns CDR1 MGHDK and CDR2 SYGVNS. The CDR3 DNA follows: TGTGCCAGCAGTAGAATGACAGGGGGCAGTGGCTACACCTTC. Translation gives CASSRMTGGSGYTF.

In DNA form, the CDR3 reads TGTGCCTTAGGGGGTCTAGAAGGTAGGAGCTCCTACAATGAGCAGTTCTTC. This gives the protein CALGGLEGRSSYNEQFF. V is TRBV30 and J is TRBJ2-1; a possible D gene is TRBD1 (6 bases). This CDR3 contains 17 residues. V shed 7 bases and J shed 0 bases, with 22 bases lying between them. The germline CDR1 and CDR2 sequences are GTSNPN and SVGIG (reference sequence).

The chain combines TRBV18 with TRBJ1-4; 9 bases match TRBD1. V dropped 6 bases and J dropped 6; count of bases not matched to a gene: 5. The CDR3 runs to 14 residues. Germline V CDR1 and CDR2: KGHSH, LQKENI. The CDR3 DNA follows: TGTGCCAGCTCCCCTGACAGGGGGTATGAAAAACTGTTTTTT. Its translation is CASSPDRGYEKLFF. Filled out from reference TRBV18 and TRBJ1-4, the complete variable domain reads NAGVMQNPRHLVRRRGQEARLRCSPMKGHSHVYWYRQLPEEGLKFMVYLQKENIIDESGMPKERFSAEFPKEGPSILRIQQVVRGDSAAYFCASSPDRGYEKLFFGSGTQLSVL.

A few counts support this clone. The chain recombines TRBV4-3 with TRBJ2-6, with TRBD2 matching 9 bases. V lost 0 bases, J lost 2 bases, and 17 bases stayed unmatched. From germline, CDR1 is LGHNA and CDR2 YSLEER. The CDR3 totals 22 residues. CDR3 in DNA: TGCGCCAGCAGCCAAGAAACAGGACCAGACAGCGGGAGGTGGGCTGGGGCCAACGTCCTGACTTTC. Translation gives CASSQETGPDSGRWAGANVLTF.

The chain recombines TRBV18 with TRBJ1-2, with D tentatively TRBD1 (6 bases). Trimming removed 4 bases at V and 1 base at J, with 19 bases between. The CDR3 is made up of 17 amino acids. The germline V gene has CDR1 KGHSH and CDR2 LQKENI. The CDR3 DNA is TGTGCCAGCTCACGAGTTTCAGGGGCGGCGAGTAACTATGGCTACACCTTC. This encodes CASSRVSGAASNYGYTF.

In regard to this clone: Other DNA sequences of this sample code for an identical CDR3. CDR3 bases: TGTGCCAGCAGCGCCGCCGACAGTTCCTATAATTCACCCCTCCACTTT. This gives the protein CASSAADSSYNSPLHF. V is TRBV9 and J is TRBJ1-6; a weak D match, TRBD1 (5 bases). CDR1 is SGDLS and CDR2 is YYNGEE in the germline V gene. This CDR3 is 16 amino acids long. Trimming removed 3 bases at V and 1 base at J, with 11 bases between.

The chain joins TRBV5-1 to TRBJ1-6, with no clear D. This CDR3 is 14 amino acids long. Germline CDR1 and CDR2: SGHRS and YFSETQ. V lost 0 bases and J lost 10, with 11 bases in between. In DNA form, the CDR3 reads TGCGCCAGCAGCTTGGGGTCAGGTCGGTCACCCCTCCACTTT. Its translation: CASSLGSGRSPLHF. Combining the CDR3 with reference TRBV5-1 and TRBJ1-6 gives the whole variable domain KAGVTQTPRYLIKTRGQQVTLSCSPISGHRSVSWYQQTPGQGLQFLFEYFSETQRNKGNFPGRFSGRQFSNSRSEMNVSTLELGDSALYLCASSLGSGRSPLHFGNGTRLTVT.

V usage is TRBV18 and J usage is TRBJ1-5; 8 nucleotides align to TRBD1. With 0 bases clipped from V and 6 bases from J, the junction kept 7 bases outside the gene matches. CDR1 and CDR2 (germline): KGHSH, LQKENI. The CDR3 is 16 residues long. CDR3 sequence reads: CASSPPGRGRIQPQHF. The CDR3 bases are TGTGCCAGCTCACCACCCGGCAGGGGGCGGATTCAGCCCCAGCATTTT.

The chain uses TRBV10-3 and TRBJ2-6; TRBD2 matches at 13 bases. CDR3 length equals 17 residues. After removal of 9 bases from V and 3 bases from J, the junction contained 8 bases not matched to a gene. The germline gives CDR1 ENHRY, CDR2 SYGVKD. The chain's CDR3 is CAIGGLAGVGGANVLTF. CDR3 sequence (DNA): TGTGCCATAGGTGGACTAGCGGGGGTCGGTGGGGCCAACGTCCTGACTTTC.